This T cell receptor beta chain comes out of a study of T-cell reconstitution after alpha-beta-depleted transplantation in children. Study observations and caveats: Approximately two months post-transplant, alpha-beta T cells reportedly originated from several hundred expanded graft clones. At day 60, the high TCRbeta diversity found in some patients originated from recipient T cells and thymic progenitors that had survived. Counts and diversity of T cells one year after transplant came mostly from newly produced T cells.

This clonotype showed up many times. Its antigen is still unknown. Unique molecular identifiers were incorporated into the prepared TCRbeta library. Each CDR3 protein is one row after TCRdb ran MiXCR on the PCR reads. In the table there are some 150,000 distinct CDR3 sequences, around 10% of which are singletons. The receptor's source is a female patient younger than 10 who had a stem cell transplant for congenital amegakaryocytic thrombocytopenia, so the T cells may come from the graft donor. Material: PBMCs, mostly from graft donor cells, obtained 180 days after TCRalphabeta/CD19-depleted stem cell transplant.

Here the CDR3 reads CAISESTVLHPTMRFF. The CDR3 DNA is TGTGCCATCAGTGAGTCAACAGTTTTGCACCCTACAATGAGGTTCTTC. V usage is TRBV10-3 and J usage is TRBJ2-1; no firm D call. CDR3 size: 16 residues. Germline lookup yields CDR1 ENHRY and CDR2 SYGVKD. The V end lost 0 bases, the J end lost 15 bases, and 24 bases lay between the germline ends.